The 25 T cell receptor beta chains below were found in one sample sequenced in a study of spatial heterogeneity in lung cancer. Overall study results and limits: Expanded alpha and beta TCR counts within tumors tracked tumor mutation counts.

Regarding time point: sample taken at primary tumor resection. TCRdb re-called the 5' RACE reads with MiXCR, one entry per CDR3 protein. This sample carries about 13,000 distinct CDR3 sequences, around 3.8% of them seen once, and the ten largest clones take 8%. No antigen has been assigned to these receptors. Sequenced here: lung tumor tissue, sampled at surgery. The source is a male donor with early-stage non-small cell lung cancer.

The table lists this clonotype with many counts. The rearrangement links TRBV6-9 to TRBJ2-7; TRBD1 matches 9 bases. V dropped 6 bases and J dropped 5; count of bases not matched to a gene: 14. The CDR3 extends over 16 amino acids. CDR1 and CDR2 (germline): MNHGY, SVAAGI. CDR3 DNA: TGTGCCAGCAGCGTACAGGGGGCGCTTAATGTCCACGAGCAGTACGTC. Translation gives CASSVQGALNVHEQYV.

This clonotype was observed a handful of times. V gene TRBV5-1 combines with J gene TRBJ2-1; D is tentatively TRBD1 or TRBD2 (5 bases each). V lost 3 bases to trimming and J lost 7 bases, with 14 bases between them. The CDR3 totals 14 residues. CDR1 and CDR2 from the germline V gene are SGHRS and YFSETQ. The DNA of the CDR3 is TGCGCCAGCAGCTGGGGACCGGTCGGGAATGAGCAGTTCTTC. This translates into CASSWGPVGNEQFF.

This clonotype was picked up many times. This chain links TRBV12-3 or TRBV12-4 with TRBJ1-6; TRBD1 agrees at 9 bases. The CDR3 totals 19 residues. Trimming removed 0 bases from V and 6 bases from J; junction bases left unmatched: 12. CDR3 sequence reads: CASSLAGHRIQGANSPLHF. The CDR3, as DNA: TGTGCCAGCAGTTTAGCGGGGCATCGAATACAGGGGGCTAATTCACCCCTCCACTTT.

The chain has TRBV10-3 and TRBJ1-2, with 9 bases fitting TRBD1. This CDR3 has 15 amino acids. V lost 4 bases to trimming and J lost 4 bases; unmatched junction nucleotides: 7. The germline gives CDR1 ENHRY, CDR2 SYGVKD. As DNA, the CDR3 is TGTGCCATCAGTGGGATGACAGGGGGGCGCTATGGCTACACCTTC. It encodes CAISGMTGGRYGYTF.

This clonotype was recorded at least ten times. The CDR3 region has the DNA TGTGCCAGCAGAGCGGGGGGTCGGGTAGATACGCAGTATTTT. Its protein is CASRAGGRVDTQYF. The chain uses TRBV3-1 and TRBJ2-3; 9 bases agree with TRBD2. This CDR3 is built from 14 residues. Germline loops: CDR1 LGHDT, CDR2 YNNKEL (reference sequence). J was trimmed by 5 bases and V by 6 bases; bases with no gene match: 6.

There are many counts of this clonotype. The chain joins TRBV6-5 to TRBJ1-1; D may be TRBD1 (5 bases). The germline CDR1 and CDR2 sequences are MNHEY and SVGAGI. V shed 6 bases and J shed 5 bases, with 10 bases lying between them. There are 12 residues in the CDR3. The CDR3 DNA reads TGTGCCAGCAGCAGGGATAGGACTGAAGCTTTCTTT. Translated, it gives CASSRDRTEAFF.

The chain uses TRBV5-1 and TRBJ1-5, with a weak D call TRBD1 (6 bases). There are 14 residues in the CDR3. With 4 bases removed from V and 7 bases from J, the gap between germline ends came to 15 bases. CDR1 is SGHRS and CDR2 is YFSETQ in the germline V gene. CDR3 region: CASSVDGGEQPQHF. The CDR3, as DNA: TGCGCCAGCAGCGTGGACGGGGGCGAACAGCCCCAGCATTTT.

This clonotype was seen at least ten times. V usage is TRBV29-1 and J usage is TRBJ2-7; 7 nucleotides line up with TRBD1. Germline V gene lookup returns CDR1 SQVTM and CDR2 ANQGSEA. The CDR3 consists of 13 residues. J gave up 3 bases and V 4 bases, and 6 bases lay outside the gene matches. The CDR3 region is CSVGTGPNYEQYF. Here the CDR3 DNA reads TGCAGCGTTGGGACAGGACCAAACTACGAGCAGTACTTC.

This clonotype was seen many times. The V gene is TRBV5-1, the J gene TRBJ2-2; D is perhaps TRBD1 (5 bases). This CDR3 spans 15 amino acids. V was clipped by 2 bases and J by 4 bases, with 12 bases between them. Germline CDR1 and CDR2: SGHRS and YFSETQ. DNA for the CDR3: TGCGCCAGCAGCTTATCCAGGGTTAGCACCGGGGAGCTGTTTTTT. Its translation is CASSLSRVSTGELFF.

This clonotype has a count of ten or more. The chain carries TRBV27 and TRBJ1-5; unclear D gene. There are 15 residues in the CDR3. Trimming shortened V by 7 bases and J by 1 base, and 14 bases separated the two germline ends. Germline V gene data show CDR1 as MNHEY and CDR2 as SMNVEV (reference sequence). The CDR3 spells CASNSPSESNQPQHF. CDR3 DNA: TGTGCCAGCAATAGTCCCAGTGAGAGCAATCAGCCCCAGCATTTT.

This clonotype has a count of ten or more. The chain recombines TRBV27 with TRBJ2-1; D is unclear. The CDR3 has 13 amino acids. Trimming pared 3 bases from V and 9 bases from J, leaving 12 bases between. CDR1 and CDR2 (germline): MNHEY, SMNVEV (reference sequence). The CDR3 DNA follows: TGTGCCAGCAGTTTTGCGAACGGTATTGAGCAGTTCTTC. Encoded protein: CASSFANGIEQFF.

Notes on this clonotype: A read error may be the cause here, since a much bigger clone is one base away. The rearrangement joins TRBV5-1 to TRBJ1-2, with a weak D call TRBD1 (6 bases). CDR1 and CDR2 from the germline V gene are SGHRS and YFSETQ. This CDR3 has 13 residues. CDR3 amino acids: CASSSQGSYGDTF. The CDR3 DNA reads as TGCGCCAGCAGCTCCCAGGGGAGCTATGGCGACACCTTC.

This clonotype is labeled medium-sized. The chain joins TRBV20-1 to TRBJ2-3, with 14 bases matching TRBD2. The CDR3 extends over 18 amino acids. V shed 5 bases, J shed 0 bases, and the junction held 10 bases outside the gene matches. CDR1 is DFQATT and CDR2 is SNEGSKA in the germline V gene (reference sequence). The CDR3 here is CSAEPGLAGAPSTDTQYF. The CDR3 DNA sequence: TGCAGTGCTGAGCCGGGACTAGCGGGAGCCCCAAGCACAGATACGCAGTATTTT.

By share, this clonotype counts as medium-sized. J is TRBJ2-1 and V is TRBV7-2; 11 bases map to TRBD2. Germline V gives CDR1 SGHTA, CDR2 FQGNSA. This CDR3 region has 15 residues. After removal of 5 bases from V and 6 bases from J, the junction contained 6 bases not matched to a gene. The DNA of the CDR3 is TGTGCCAGCAGCCGACTAGCGGGGTCTGCCAATGAGCAGTTCTTC. It encodes CASSRLAGSANEQFF.

The sample holds many counts of this clonotype. This chain connects TRBV2 to TRBJ2-5; D uncertain. The length of the CDR3 is 14 residues. V dropped 4 bases and J dropped 5 bases, with 14 bases sitting between them. Looked up from germline, CDR1 is SNHLY and CDR2 is FYNNEI. CDR3 sequence (DNA): TGTGCCAGCAGTGCTGACCCCCCTTGGGAGACCCAGTACTTC. The encoded protein is CASSADPPWETQYF.

This clonotype is classed as medium-sized. The V and J genes are TRBV5-1 and TRBJ2-3; 11 positions match TRBD2. From germline, CDR1 is SGHRS and CDR2 YFSETQ. CDR3 length: 17 residues. Germline trimming cut 4 bases from V and 2 bases from J; bases unmatched to any gene: 9. This CDR3 reads CASSPEASGGPTDTQYF. The CDR3 nucleotides are TGCGCCAGCAGCCCCGAGGCTAGCGGGGGGCCCACAGATACGCAGTATTTT. Supplemented by reference TRBV5-1 and TRBJ2-3, the full variable domain reads KAGVTQTPRYLIKTRGQQVTLSCSPISGHRSVSWYQQTPGQGLQFLFEYFSETQRNKGNFPGRFSGRQFSNSRSEMNVSTLELGDSALYLCASSPEASGGPTDTQYFGPGTRLTVL.

This clonotype was seen many times. The rearrangement links TRBV2 to TRBJ1-2; D call uncertain. Germline lookup yields CDR1 SNHLY and CDR2 FYNNEI. The V end lost 1 base, the J end lost 3 bases, and 6 bases lay between the germline ends. The CDR3 loop spans 13 amino acids. This CDR3 is CASSEGGYYGYTF. DNA of the CDR3: TGTGCCAGCAGTGAAGGCGGATACTATGGCTACACCTTC.

This clonotype was counted ten times or more. V gene TRBV7-2 combines with J gene TRBJ2-7; 10 bases fit TRBD1. V was clipped by 6 bases and J by 0 bases; unmatched bases: 5. The germline CDR1 and CDR2 sequences are SGHTA and FQGNSA. CDR3 length: 15 residues. The CDR3 sequence: CASRRDRGISYEQYV. CDR3 coding DNA: TGTGCCAGCAGGAGGGACAGGGGAATCTCCTACGAGCAGTACGTC.

Many counts were recorded for this clonotype. The chain combines TRBV19 with TRBJ2-1; TRBD2 matches 13 bases. The germline CDR1 and CDR2 sequences are LNHDA and SQIVND (reference sequence). After removal of 4 bases from V and 4 bases from J, the junction contained 7 bases not matched to a gene. This CDR3 comprises 17 residues. The CDR3 reads CASSSPRTSGRYNEQFF. In DNA form, the CDR3 reads TGTGCCAGTAGTAGCCCACGGACTAGCGGGAGATACAATGAGCAGTTCTTC.

This clonotype occurred many times. The chain links TRBV7-2 to TRBJ2-1; 13 nucleotides match TRBD2. The CDR3 runs to 16 residues. Per germline, CDR1 SGHTA and CDR2 FQGNSA. The junction had 9 bases not matched to a gene; V was cut back by 3 bases and J by 10 bases. Written as DNA, the CDR3 is TGTGCCAGCAGCTTGCAATCACTAGCGGGAGGGAGGGAGCAGTTCTTC. It specifies CASSLQSLAGGREQFF. The entire variable domain, with the rest obtained from reference TRBV7-2 and TRBJ2-1, is as follows: GAGVSQSPSNKVTEKGKDVELRCDPISGHTALYWYRQSLGQGLEFLIYFQGNSAPDKSGLPSDRFSAERTGGSVSTLTIQRTQQEDSAVYLCASSLQSLAGGREQFFGPGTRLTVL.

This clonotype is deemed medium-sized. The CDR3 DNA reads as TGCAGTGCTATCCCGGGAGTACAGTTCACAGATACGCAGTATTTT. Protein product: CSAIPGVQFTDTQYF. This sequence joins TRBV20-1 and TRBJ2-3; a weak D match, TRBD2 (6 bases). CDR1 and CDR2 (germline): DFQATT, SNEGSKA (reference sequence). The length of the CDR3 is 15 residues. With 4 bases removed from V and 2 bases from J, the gap between germline ends came to 16 bases.

Ten or more counts support this clonotype. The chain is built from TRBV2 and TRBJ2-2, with TRBD1 matching over 9 bases. The CDR3 has 14 residues. V lost 7 bases, J lost 4 bases, and 4 bases stayed unmatched. Germline CDR1 SNHLY, CDR2 FYNNEI. The CDR3 loop is CASKLDRGTGELFF. In nucleotides, the CDR3 is TGTGCCAGCAAATTGGACAGGGGCACCGGGGAGCTGTTTTTT. The full variable domain, its missing parts supplied by reference TRBV2 and TRBJ2-2, is EPEVTQTPSHQVTQMGQEVILRCVPISNHLYFYWYRQILGQKVEFLVSFYNNEISEKSEIFDDQFSVERPDGSNFTLKIRSTKLEDSAMYFCASKLDRGTGELFFGEGSRLTVL.

At least ten counts were recorded for this clonotype. The chain recombines TRBV9 with TRBJ2-2, with D maybe TRBD2 (6 bases). Germline V gene sequence: CDR1 SGDLS, CDR2 YYNGEE. This CDR3 spans 15 amino acids. V was pared by 3 bases and J by 0 bases, with 9 bases between. The CDR3 DNA follows: TGTGCCAGCAGCGGCGGGGCTACGAACACCGGGGAGCTGTTTTTT. Its protein product is CASSGGATNTGELFF. Drawing the rest from reference TRBV9 and TRBJ2-2, the complete variable domain is DSGVTQTPKHLITATGQRVTLRCSPRSGDLSVYWYQQSLDQGLQFLIQYYNGEERAKGNILERFSAQQFPDLHSELNLSSLELGDSALYFCASSGGATNTGELFFGEGSRLTVL.

Judged by abundance, this clonotype is medium-sized. The rearrangement joins TRBV7-9 to TRBJ2-7, with 13 bases fitting TRBD2. Germline trimming cut 5 bases from V and 3 bases from J; bases unmatched to any gene: 7. The germline gives CDR1 SEHNR, CDR2 FQNEAQ (reference sequence). This CDR3 comprises 16 residues. The CDR3 region has the DNA TGTGCCAGCAGCCCGCGGACTAGCGGGAGTCGCTACGAGCAGTACTTC. It specifies CASSPRTSGSRYEQYF.

In its sample, this clonotype was seen many times. V is TRBV7-2 and J is TRBJ1-2; a possible D gene is TRBD1 (5 bases). The CDR3 consists of 13 residues. CDR1 is SGHTA, CDR2 FQGNSA, per germline. V lost 3 bases and J 3 bases, leaving 8 bases between the germline ends. The chain's CDR3 is CASSFDSHYGYTF. CDR3 coding DNA: TGTGCCAGCAGCTTTGACAGCCACTATGGCTACACCTTC.